Below, 23 T cell receptor beta chains from the same sample are listed, as sequenced in a study of blood T cell repertoires in COVID-19. Here immunoSEQ multiplex PCR was the method, and the copy in TCRdb shows in-frame clones only, minus some. The sample has approximately 89,000 clones, 70% to 90% seen once. Material for sequencing was peripheral blood. All receptors come from a human donor in a cohort sampled during active COVID-19.

The rearrangement joins TRBV6-5 to TRBJ1-6; maybe TRBD1 (5 bases). The CDR3 totals 15 residues. CDR1 is MNHEY, CDR2 SVGAGI, per germline. Trimming pared 5 bases from V and 5 bases from J, leaving 13 bases between. The CDR3 coding sequence is TGTGCCAGCAGTCCGGGGGAAGAAGATAATTCACCCCTCCACTTT. Its protein product is CASSPGEEDNSPLHF.

Note on this clone: Sequence at one end of the junction differs from germline and may be a read error. The chain has TRBV7-3 and TRBJ2-6; D is perhaps TRBD1 (5 bases). From germline, CDR1 is SGHTA and CDR2 FQGTGA. The CDR3 has 15 residues. The CDR3 sequence: CASSLTRVGANVLTF. Here the CDR3 DNA reads TGTGCCAGCAGCTTAACTCGGGTTGGGGCCAACGTCCTAACTTTC.

The chain uses TRBV7-9 and TRBJ2-1; TRBD2 might be the D (5 bases). Trimming removed 0 bases from V and 5 bases from J, with 14 bases in between. The germline gives CDR1 SEHNR, CDR2 FQNEAQ (reference sequence). The CDR3 loop spans 16 amino acids. The CDR3 protein is CASSLARVESDNEQFF. CDR3 in DNA: TGTGCCAGCAGCTTAGCGCGGGTCGAATCAGACAATGAGCAGTTCTTC. Full variable domain (outside the CDR3, taken from reference TRBV7-9 and TRBJ2-1): DTGVSQNPRHKITKRGQNVTFRCDPISEHNRLYWYRQTLGQGPEFLTYFQNEAQLEKSRLLSDRFSAERPKGSFSTLEIQRTEQGDSAMYLCASSLARVESDNEQFFGPGTRLTVL.

This chain uses TRBV19 with TRBJ2-5; 13 nucleotides line up with TRBD2. CDR1 and CDR2 from the germline V gene are LNHDA and SQIVND (reference sequence). The CDR3 is 16 amino acids. The V segment lost 2 bases and the J segment 3 bases; nucleotides outside the gene matches: 3. The CDR3 sequence: CASSIRTSGGEETQYF. CDR3 DNA: TGTGCCAGTAGTATACGGACTAGCGGGGGAGAAGAGACCCAGTACTTC.

This clone was observed a single time. The chain recombines TRBV4-1 with TRBJ1-6; a possible D gene is TRBD1 (5 bases). Germline V gene lookup returns CDR1 MGHRA and CDR2 YSYEKL. This CDR3 is 12 amino acids long. V lost 6 bases to trimming and J lost 12 bases, with 12 bases between them. CDR3 in DNA: TGCGCCAGCAGTCACAGGCAGGGACCCCTCCACTTT. As protein: CASSHRQGPLHF.

This clone appeared a single time. J is TRBJ1-5 and V is TRBV28, with TRBD1 identical over 10 bases. V gave up 7 bases and J gave up 5 bases; unmatched junction bases: 5. Germline loops: CDR1 MDHEN, CDR2 SYDVKM. The CDR3 runs 14 residues. The CDR3 DNA reads as TGTGCCAGCACCGCCGGGACAGGGGATCAGCCCCAGCATTTT. Translation gives CASTAGTGDQPQHF.

A few counts support this clone. The chain is built from TRBV10-3 and TRBJ2-7, with D possibly being TRBD2 (5 bases). Trimming shortened V by 4 bases and J by 7 bases, and 11 bases separated the two germline ends. The CDR3 has 12 residues. Germline V lookup: CDR1 ENHRY, CDR2 SYGVKD. CDR3 sequence reads: CAISGRLGEQYF. In DNA, the CDR3 is TGTGCCATCAGTGGGAGGCTGGGGGAGCAGTACTTC.

The chain couples TRBV2 to TRBJ1-1; 12 nucleotides align to TRBD1. The CDR3 runs 14 residues. In germline, CDR1 is SNHLY, CDR2 FYNNEI. The V gene end was trimmed by 5 bases and the J gene end by 5 bases; junction bases not matched to a gene: 3. Written as DNA, the CDR3 is TGTGCCAGCAGTTCGGGACAGGGGGCAACTGAAGCTTTCTTT. It yields the protein CASSSGQGATEAFF.

The chain joins TRBV7-2 to TRBJ1-1, with TRBD1 matching over 9 bases. This CDR3 comprises 16 residues. V shed 5 bases and J 5 bases; nucleotides not matched to a gene: 12. Germline values: CDR1 SGHTA, CDR2 FQGNSA. The CDR3 region is CASSPGTGRRGTEAFF. As DNA, the CDR3 is TGTGCCAGCAGCCCAGGGACAGGGCGCCGTGGGACTGAAGCTTTCTTT.

This rearrangement joins TRBV9 to TRBJ2-3; tentative D call: TRBD1 (6 bases). With 7 bases removed from V and 1 base from J, the gap between germline ends came to 10 bases. The CDR3 covers 13 residues. The germline V gene has CDR1 SGDLS and CDR2 YYNGEE. The CDR3 nucleotides read TGTGCCAGCGGACAGCCTGGCACAGATACGCAGTATTTT. The encoded protein is CASGQPGTDTQYF. Full variable domain (missing parts from reference TRBV9 and TRBJ2-3): DSGVTQTPKHLITATGQRVTLRCSPRSGDLSVYWYQQSLDQGLQFLIQYYNGEERAKGNILERFSAQQFPDLHSELNLSSLELGDSALYFCASGQPGTDTQYFGPGTRLTVL.

The chain employs TRBV19 and TRBJ1-5, with D perhaps TRBD1 (6 bases). In germline, CDR1 is LNHDA, CDR2 SQIVND (reference sequence). Trimming pared 6 bases from V and 3 bases from J, leaving 9 bases between. The CDR3 has 13 amino acids. This CDR3 reads CASRGQINQPQHF. The CDR3 nucleotides read TGTGCCAGTAGAGGACAGATCAATCAGCCCCAGCATTTT.

The chain uses TRBV28 and TRBJ1-1, with 8 bases fitting TRBD1. Trimming removed 5 bases from V and 0 bases from J; junction bases left unmatched: 8. The CDR3 is made up of 16 amino acids. CDR1 and CDR2 (germline): MDHEN, SYDVKM. CDR3 in amino acids: CASSPALGQVNTEAFF. The CDR3 DNA is TGTGCCAGCAGTCCTGCACTGGGACAGGTGAACACTGAAGCTTTCTTT.

The chain has TRBV5-1 and TRBJ1-4; D not certain. In germline, CDR1 is SGHRS, CDR2 YFSETQ. The CDR3 extends over 13 amino acids. The V end was cut by 6 bases, the J end by 7 bases, with 13 bases between. CDR3 sequence reads: CASKSGIGEKLFF. CDR3 nucleotides: TGCGCCAGCAAGTCGGGAATAGGTGAAAAACTGTTTTTT.

This rearrangement joins TRBV19 to TRBJ2-7, with D maybe TRBD1 (7 bases). Germline CDR1 is LNHDA and CDR2 is SQIVND (reference sequence). This CDR3 region has 15 residues. V was clipped by 3 bases and J by 0 bases, with 12 bases between them. In DNA form, the CDR3 reads TGTGCCAGTAGTATCAGGGGGGACCTCTCCTACGAGCAGTACTTC. As protein: CASSIRGDLSYEQYF. Full variable domain (outside the CDR3, taken from reference TRBV19 and TRBJ2-7): DGGITQSPKYLFRKEGQNVTLSCEQNLNHDAMYWYRQDPGQGLRLIYYSQIVNDFQKGDIAEGYSVSREKKESFPLTVTSAQKNPTAFYLCASSIRGDLSYEQYFGPGTRLTVT.

The rearrangement links TRBV19 to TRBJ1-4, with 7 positions matching TRBD1. Germline CDR1 and CDR2: LNHDA and SQIVND (reference sequence). This CDR3 contains 14 residues. With V trimmed by 3 bases and J by 8 bases, 6 bases remained unmatched. This CDR3 is CASSIGTAPEKLFF. The CDR3 DNA follows: TGTGCCAGTAGTATCGGGACAGCGCCGGAAAAACTGTTTTTT.

This clone was recorded once. The chain joins TRBV27 to TRBJ2-5; 9 positions match TRBD2. This CDR3 region has 19 residues. From germline, CDR1 is MNHEY and CDR2 SMNVEV (reference sequence). V was clipped by 5 bases and J by 1 base; unmatched bases: 17. The CDR3 DNA follows: TGTGCCAGCAGTAAAGGGTGGGCTAGCGGGGACTTATCCCAAGAGACCCAGTACTTC. This codes for CASSKGWASGDLSQETQYF.

The rearrangement joins TRBV5-1 to TRBJ1-1, with D possibly TRBD1 on 5 matching bases. Germline assignment: CDR1 SGHRS and CDR2 YFSETQ. The V end lost 1 base, the J end lost 3 bases, and 10 bases lay between the germline ends. The CDR3 covers 14 residues. The CDR3 sequence: CASSLIGGDTEAFF. DNA of the CDR3: TGCGCCAGCAGCTTGATTGGAGGGGACACTGAAGCTTTCTTT.

This chain connects TRBV11-3 to TRBJ2-1; D is unclear. The V end was cut by 1 base, the J end by 0 bases, with 13 bases between. Germline V gives CDR1 SGHNT, CDR2 YENEEA. The CDR3 sequence is 17 residues long. CDR3: CASSLAKHNSSYNEQFF. DNA of the CDR3: TGTGCCAGCAGCTTAGCCAAGCATAACAGCTCCTACAATGAGCAGTTCTTC.

The chain couples TRBV4-3 to TRBJ2-3; a weak D match, TRBD2 (6 bases). V lost 1 base and J lost 2, with 10 bases in between. The CDR3 totals 15 residues. CDR1 and CDR2 from the germline V gene are LGHNA and YSLEER. CDR3 in amino acids: CASSQGGVDTDTQYF. The CDR3 DNA sequence: TGCGCCAGCAGCCAAGGCGGGGTGGACACAGATACGCAGTATTTT.

The J gene is TRBJ1-6, the V gene TRBV4-1, with 7 nucleotides matching TRBD1. Germline assignment: CDR1 MGHRA and CDR2 YSYEKL. Germline trimming cut 3 bases from V and 10 bases from J; bases unmatched to any gene: 15. CDR3 length equals 17 residues. The CDR3 is CASSQKLGQAEGSPLHF. The CDR3 nucleotides are TGCGCCAGCAGCCAGAAACTCGGACAGGCGGAGGGATCACCCCTCCACTTT.

As DNA, the CDR3 is TGTGCCAGCAGCTCGACTAGGGCAGAGACCCAGTACTTC. The encoded protein is CASSSTRAETQYF. V gene TRBV11-2 combines with J gene TRBJ2-5, with D possibly being TRBD2 (6 bases). The V end lost 4 bases, the J end lost 4 bases, and 10 bases lay between the germline ends. Germline CDR1 reads SGHAT; CDR2 reads FQNNGV. The CDR3 runs to 13 residues.

This chain connects TRBV2 to TRBJ2-7; perhaps TRBD1 as D (6 bases). V was clipped by 11 bases and J by 4 bases, with 15 bases between them. CDR1 is SNHLY, CDR2 FYNNEI, per germline. CDR3 length equals 12 residues. CDR3 coding DNA: TGTGCCCTCTCTACAGGGAGTTACGAGCAGTACTTC. Translated: CALSTGSYEQYF.

The V and J genes are TRBV11-2 and TRBJ2-4; TRBD2 matches at 7 bases. CDR3 length: 16 amino acids. V trimming: 5 bases; J trimming: 2 bases; junction bases outside the gene matches: 9. Germline-derived CDR1 and CDR2 are SGHAT and FQNNGV. The CDR3, as DNA: TGTGCCAGCAGCCACGCTGGCGGGGGAACCAAAAACATTCAGTACTTC. It encodes CASSHAGGGTKNIQYF.